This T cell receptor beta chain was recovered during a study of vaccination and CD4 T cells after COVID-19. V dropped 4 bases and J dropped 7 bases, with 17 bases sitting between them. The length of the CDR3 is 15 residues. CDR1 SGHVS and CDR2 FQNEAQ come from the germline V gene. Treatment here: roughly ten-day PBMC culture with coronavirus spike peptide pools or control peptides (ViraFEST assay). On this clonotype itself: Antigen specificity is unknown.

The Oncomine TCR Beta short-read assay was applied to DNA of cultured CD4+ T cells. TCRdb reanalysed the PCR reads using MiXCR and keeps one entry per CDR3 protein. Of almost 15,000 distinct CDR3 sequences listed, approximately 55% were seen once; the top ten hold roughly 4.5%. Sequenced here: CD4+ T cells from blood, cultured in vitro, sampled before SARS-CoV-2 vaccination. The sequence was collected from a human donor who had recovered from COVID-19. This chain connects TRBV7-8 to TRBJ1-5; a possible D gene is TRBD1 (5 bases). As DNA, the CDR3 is TGTGCCAGCAGCTCAATCGCCGGCAGGGACCAGCCCCAGCATTTT. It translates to CASSSIAGRDQPQHF.